This T cell receptor beta chain was recovered during a study of control samples from healthy donors and cancer patients. Germline lookup yields CDR1 SQVTM and CDR2 ANQGSEA. V gave up 3 bases and J gave up 1 base, with 12 bases separating them. The CDR3 runs to 14 residues. The assay was immunoSEQ multiplex PCR, and TCRdb's table has in-frame clones only and misses some. The data show 120,000 to 150,000 clones, more than 85% seen once. The source of this sequence is a young man in good health. Sequencing input: blood. The chain recombines TRBV29-1 with TRBJ1-1; perhaps TRBD1 as D (5 bases). Written as DNA, the CDR3 is TGCAGCGTTGAGATCGGTAGGGGGAACACTGAAGCTTTCTTT. This gives the protein CSVEIGRGNTEAFF. Looking up the rest from reference TRBV29-1 and TRBJ1-1 gives the full variable domain: SAVISQKPSRDICQRGTSLTIQCQVDSQVTMMFWYRQQPGQSLTLIATANQGSEATYESGFVIDKFPISRPNLTFSTLTVSNMSPEDSSIYLCSVEIGRGNTEAFFGQGTRLTVV.